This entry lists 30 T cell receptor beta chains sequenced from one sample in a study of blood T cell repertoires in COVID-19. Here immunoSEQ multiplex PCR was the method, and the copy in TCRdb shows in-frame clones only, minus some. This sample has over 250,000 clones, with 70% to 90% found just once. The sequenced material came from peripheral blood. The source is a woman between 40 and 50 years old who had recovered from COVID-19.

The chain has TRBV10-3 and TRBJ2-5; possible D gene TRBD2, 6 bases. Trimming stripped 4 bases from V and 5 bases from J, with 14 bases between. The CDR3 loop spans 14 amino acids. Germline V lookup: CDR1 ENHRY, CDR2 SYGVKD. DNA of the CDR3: TGTGCCATCAGTGCTCCGGGGACTTCCGAGACCCAGTACTTC. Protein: CAISAPGTSETQYF.

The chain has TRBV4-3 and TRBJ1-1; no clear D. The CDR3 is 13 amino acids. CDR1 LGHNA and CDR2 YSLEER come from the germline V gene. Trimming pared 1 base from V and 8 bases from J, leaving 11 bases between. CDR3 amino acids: CASSQGGVGEAFF. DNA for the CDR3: TGCGCCAGCAGCCAAGGCGGGGTGGGAGAAGCTTTCTTT.

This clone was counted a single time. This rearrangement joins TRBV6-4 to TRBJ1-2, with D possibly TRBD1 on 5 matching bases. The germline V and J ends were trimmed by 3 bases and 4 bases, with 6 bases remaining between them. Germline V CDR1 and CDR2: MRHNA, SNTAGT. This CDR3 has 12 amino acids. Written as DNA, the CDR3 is TGTGCCAGCAGTGAGGGGGGCTATGGCTACACCTTC. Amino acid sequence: CASSEGGYGYTF.

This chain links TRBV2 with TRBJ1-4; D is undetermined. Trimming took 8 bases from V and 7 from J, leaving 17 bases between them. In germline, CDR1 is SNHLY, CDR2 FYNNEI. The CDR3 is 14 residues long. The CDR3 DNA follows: TGTGCCAGCGTTTTCGAAGCGCTGGGTGAAAAACTGTTTTTT. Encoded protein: CASVFEALGEKLFF.

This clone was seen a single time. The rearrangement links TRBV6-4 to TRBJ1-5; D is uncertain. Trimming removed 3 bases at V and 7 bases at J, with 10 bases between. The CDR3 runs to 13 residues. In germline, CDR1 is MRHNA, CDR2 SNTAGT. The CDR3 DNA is TGTGCCAGCAGTGAGGGCACCCGGCAGCCCCAGCATTTT. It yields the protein CASSEGTRQPQHF.

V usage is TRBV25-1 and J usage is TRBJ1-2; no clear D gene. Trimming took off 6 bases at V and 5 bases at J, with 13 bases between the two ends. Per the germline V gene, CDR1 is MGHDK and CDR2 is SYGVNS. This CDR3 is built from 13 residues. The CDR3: CASRAGGTYGYTF. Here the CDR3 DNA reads TGTGCCAGCAGGGCTGGCGGTACTTATGGCTACACCTTC.

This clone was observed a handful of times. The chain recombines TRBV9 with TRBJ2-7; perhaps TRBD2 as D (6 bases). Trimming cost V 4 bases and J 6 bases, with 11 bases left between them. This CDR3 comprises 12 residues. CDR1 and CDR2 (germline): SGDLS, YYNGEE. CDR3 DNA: TGTGCCAGCAGCCCCGGAGGGATCGAGCAGTACTTC. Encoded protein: CASSPGGIEQYF.

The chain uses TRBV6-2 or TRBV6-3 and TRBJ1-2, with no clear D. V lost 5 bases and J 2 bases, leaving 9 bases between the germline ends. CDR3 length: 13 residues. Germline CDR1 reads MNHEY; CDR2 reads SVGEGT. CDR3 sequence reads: CASSRRGNYGYTF. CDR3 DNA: TGTGCCAGCAGTCGGCGGGGAAACTATGGCTACACCTTC.

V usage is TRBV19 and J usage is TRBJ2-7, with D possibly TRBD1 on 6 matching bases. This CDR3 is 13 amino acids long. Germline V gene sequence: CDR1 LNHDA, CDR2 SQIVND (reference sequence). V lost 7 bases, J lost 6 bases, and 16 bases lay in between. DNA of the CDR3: TGTGCCAGTACAAACGACAGGATCGGCGAGCAGTACGTC. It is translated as CASTNDRIGEQYV.

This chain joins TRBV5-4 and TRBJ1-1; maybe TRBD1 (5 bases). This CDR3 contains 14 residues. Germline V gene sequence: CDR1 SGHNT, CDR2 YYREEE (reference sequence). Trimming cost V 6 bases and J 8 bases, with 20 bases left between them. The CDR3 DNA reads TGTGCCAGCAACACGGGCGGGGGTTTGCCGGAAGCTTTCTTT. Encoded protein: CASNTGGGLPEAFF.

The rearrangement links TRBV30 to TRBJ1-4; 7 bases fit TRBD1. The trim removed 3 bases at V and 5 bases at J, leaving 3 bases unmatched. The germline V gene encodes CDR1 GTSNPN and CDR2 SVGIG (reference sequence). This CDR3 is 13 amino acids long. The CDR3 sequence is CAWRQQGNEKLFF. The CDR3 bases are TGTGCCTGGAGACAACAGGGGAATGAAAAACTGTTTTTT.

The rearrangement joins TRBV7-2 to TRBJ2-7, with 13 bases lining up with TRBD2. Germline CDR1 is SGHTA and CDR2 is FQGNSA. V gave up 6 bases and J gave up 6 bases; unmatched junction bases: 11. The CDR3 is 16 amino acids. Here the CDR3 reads CASRLAGGLDLREQYF. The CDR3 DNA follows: TGTGCCAGCAGACTAGCGGGAGGGTTGGACCTACGCGAGCAGTACTTC.

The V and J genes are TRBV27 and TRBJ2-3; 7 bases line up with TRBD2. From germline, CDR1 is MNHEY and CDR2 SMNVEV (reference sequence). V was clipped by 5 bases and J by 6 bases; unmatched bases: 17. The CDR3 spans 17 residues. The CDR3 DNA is TGTGCCAGCAGTAGACCCGGGGGGTACAACCAAGCGGATACGCAGTATTTT. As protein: CASSRPGGYNQADTQYF.

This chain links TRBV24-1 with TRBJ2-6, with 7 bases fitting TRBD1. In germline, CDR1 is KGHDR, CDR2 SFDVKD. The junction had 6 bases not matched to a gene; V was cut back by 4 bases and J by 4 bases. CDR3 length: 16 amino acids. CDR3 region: CATSDPTGAGANVLTF. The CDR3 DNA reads TGTGCCACCAGTGACCCCACAGGGGCCGGGGCCAACGTCCTGACTTTC.

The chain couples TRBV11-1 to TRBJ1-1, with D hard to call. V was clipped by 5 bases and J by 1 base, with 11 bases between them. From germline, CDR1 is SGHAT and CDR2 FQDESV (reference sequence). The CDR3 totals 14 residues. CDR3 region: CASSGGVQNTEAFF. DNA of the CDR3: TGTGCCAGCAGCGGTGGAGTACAGAACACTGAAGCTTTCTTT.

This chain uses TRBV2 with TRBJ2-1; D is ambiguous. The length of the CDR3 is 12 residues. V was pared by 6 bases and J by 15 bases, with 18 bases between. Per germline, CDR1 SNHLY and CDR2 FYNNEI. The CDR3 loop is CASSTSEARRFF. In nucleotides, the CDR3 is TGTGCCAGCAGCACGAGCGAGGCCAGACGGTTCTTC. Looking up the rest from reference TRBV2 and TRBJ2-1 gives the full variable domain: EPEVTQTPSHQVTQMGQEVILRCVPISNHLYFYWYRQILGQKVEFLVSFYNNEISEKSEIFDDQFSVERPDGSNFTLKIRSTKLEDSAMYFCASSTSEARRFFGPGTRLTVL.

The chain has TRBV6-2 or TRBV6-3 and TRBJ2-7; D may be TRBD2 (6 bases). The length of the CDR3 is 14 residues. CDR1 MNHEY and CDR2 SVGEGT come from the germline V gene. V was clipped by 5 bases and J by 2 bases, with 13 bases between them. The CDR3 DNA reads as TGTGCCAGCAGTACCCGCGGGACCCCCTACGAGCAGTACTTC. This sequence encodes CASSTRGTPYEQYF.

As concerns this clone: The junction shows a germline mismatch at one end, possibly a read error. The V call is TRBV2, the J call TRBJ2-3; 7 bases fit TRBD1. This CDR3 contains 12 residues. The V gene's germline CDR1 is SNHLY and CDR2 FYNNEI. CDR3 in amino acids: CASSESDRVRNF. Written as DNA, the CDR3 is TGTGCCAGCAGTGAGTCCGACAGGGTCAGGAATTTT.

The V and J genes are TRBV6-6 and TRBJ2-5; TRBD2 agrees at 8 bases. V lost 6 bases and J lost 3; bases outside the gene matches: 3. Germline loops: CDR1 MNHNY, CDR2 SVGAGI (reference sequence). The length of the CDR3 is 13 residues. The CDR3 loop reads CASSGRGEETQYF. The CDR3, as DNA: TGTGCCAGCAGCGGGAGGGGCGAAGAGACCCAGTACTTC.

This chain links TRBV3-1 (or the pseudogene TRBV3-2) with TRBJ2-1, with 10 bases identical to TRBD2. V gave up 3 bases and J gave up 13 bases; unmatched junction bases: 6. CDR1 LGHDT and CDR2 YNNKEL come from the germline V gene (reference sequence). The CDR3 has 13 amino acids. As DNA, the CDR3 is TGTGCCAGCAGCCACCTAGCGGGAGCTGGTCAGTTCTTC. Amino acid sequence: CASSHLAGAGQFF.

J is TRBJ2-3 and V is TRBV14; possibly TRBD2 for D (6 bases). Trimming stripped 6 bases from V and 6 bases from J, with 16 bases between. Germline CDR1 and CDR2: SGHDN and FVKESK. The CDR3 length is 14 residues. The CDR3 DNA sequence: TGTGCCAGCAGGAGGGCGGGATGGGCCGATACGCAGTATTTT. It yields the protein CASRRAGWADTQYF.

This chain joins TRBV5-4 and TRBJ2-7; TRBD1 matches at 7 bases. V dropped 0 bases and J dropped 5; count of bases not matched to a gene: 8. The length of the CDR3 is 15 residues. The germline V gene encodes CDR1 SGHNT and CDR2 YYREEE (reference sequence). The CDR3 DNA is TGTGCCAGCAGCTTGGGTACCAGGGGGATCGACGAGCAGTACTTC. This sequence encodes CASSLGTRGIDEQYF.

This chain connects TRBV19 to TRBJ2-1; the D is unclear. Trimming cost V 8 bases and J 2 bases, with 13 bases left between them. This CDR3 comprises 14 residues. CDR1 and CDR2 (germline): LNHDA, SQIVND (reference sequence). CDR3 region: CASRERSTYNEQFF. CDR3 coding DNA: TGTGCCAGTCGCGAGAGGTCAACCTACAATGAGCAGTTCTTC.

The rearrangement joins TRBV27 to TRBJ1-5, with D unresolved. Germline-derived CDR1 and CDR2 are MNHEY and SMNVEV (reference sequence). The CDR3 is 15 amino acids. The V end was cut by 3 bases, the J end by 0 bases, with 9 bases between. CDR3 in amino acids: CASSFWPPSNQPQHF. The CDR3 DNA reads TGTGCCAGCAGTTTTTGGCCACCTAGCAATCAGCCCCAGCATTTT.

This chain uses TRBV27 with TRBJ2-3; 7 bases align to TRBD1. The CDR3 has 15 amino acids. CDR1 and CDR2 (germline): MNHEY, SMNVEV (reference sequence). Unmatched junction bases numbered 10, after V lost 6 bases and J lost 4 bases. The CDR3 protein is CASRTGQWSADTQYF. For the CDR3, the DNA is TGTGCCAGCAGGACGGGACAGTGGTCCGCAGATACGCAGTATTTT.

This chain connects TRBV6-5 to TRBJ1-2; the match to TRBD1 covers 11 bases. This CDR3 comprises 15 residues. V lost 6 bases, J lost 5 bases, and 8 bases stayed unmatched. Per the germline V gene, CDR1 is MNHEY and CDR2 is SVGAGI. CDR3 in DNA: TGTGCCAGCAGGCGGACAGGGGGCGCGGAGTATGGCTACACCTTC. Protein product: CASRRTGGAEYGYTF.

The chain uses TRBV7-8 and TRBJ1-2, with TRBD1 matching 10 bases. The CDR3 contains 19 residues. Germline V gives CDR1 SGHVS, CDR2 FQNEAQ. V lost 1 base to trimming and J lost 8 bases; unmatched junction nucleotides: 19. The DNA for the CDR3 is TGTGCCAGCAGCTTAGTGGGGTCGGCGGGACAGGGGACCCCTAGAGGCTACACCTTC. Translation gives CASSLVGSAGQGTPRGYTF.

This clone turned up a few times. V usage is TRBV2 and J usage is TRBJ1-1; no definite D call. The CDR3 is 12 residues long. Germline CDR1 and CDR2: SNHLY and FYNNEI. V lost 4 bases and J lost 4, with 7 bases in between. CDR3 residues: CASSVEGTEAFF. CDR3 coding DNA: TGTGCCAGCAGTGTTGAGGGCACTGAAGCTTTCTTT.

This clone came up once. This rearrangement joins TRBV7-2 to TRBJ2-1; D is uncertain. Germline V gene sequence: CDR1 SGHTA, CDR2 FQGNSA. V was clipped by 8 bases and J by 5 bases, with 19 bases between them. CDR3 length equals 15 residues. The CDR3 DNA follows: TGTGCCAGCGAGCCCCGCGCCGGGTGGGACAATGAGCAGTTCTTC. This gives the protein CASEPRAGWDNEQFF. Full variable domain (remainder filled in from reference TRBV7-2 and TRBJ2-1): GAGVSQSPSNKVTEKGKDVELRCDPISGHTALYWYRQSLGQGLEFLIYFQGNSAPDKSGLPSDRFSAERTGGSVSTLTIQRTQQEDSAVYLCASEPRAGWDNEQFFGPGTRLTVL.

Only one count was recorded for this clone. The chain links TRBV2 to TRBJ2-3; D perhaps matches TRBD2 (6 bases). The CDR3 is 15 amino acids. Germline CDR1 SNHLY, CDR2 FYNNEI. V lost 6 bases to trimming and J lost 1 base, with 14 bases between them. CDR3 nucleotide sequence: TGTGCCAGCAGGAGGGAGGAGATAGGCACAGATACGCAGTATTTT. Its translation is CASRREEIGTDTQYF.